This TCR beta chain emerged from a study of blood T cell repertoires in COVID-19 (dated by TCRdb to about 2020). Regarding the complete study: Collaborator samples came from the United States, Italy and Spain and covered acute and convalescent phases of COVID-19. A freely available public database, intended as a resource for researchers studying the immune response to SARS-CoV-2, is where the repertoires were released. The material from the prospective study consisted of cDNA or gDNA derived from T cells, B-cell-depleted T cells, or PBMCs. Deeply sampled blood TCRbeta repertoires from subjects exposed to, actively infected with, or recovered from COVID-19 were included in the dataset. Where available, HLA class I and class II types were obtained from metadata supplied by the sample provider rather than from assay-based typing. The samples were drawn from the first 160 participants of the ongoing ImmuneRACE study and from 950 to 1,500 subjects provided by 6 global collaborators. The sample metadata nearly always contained a de-identified subject ID, COVID-19 status, age in years and sex.

CDR1 SGHRS and CDR2 YFSETQ were looked up in the germline V gene. Unmatched junction bases come to 8, with V trimmed by 4 bases and J by 4 bases. Spanning cysteine to phenylalanine, the CDR3 consists of 15 amino acids. The read is trimmed to its CDR3 DNA, 45 bases read in frame from base 1. General conclusions and limits of the study: The amount of clinical and demographic metadata varied by source and participant and was provided uncurated.

Comments on this clone: Its specific antigen is unknown. No much larger clone exists at a distance of one base, and base qualities are not known.

One collaborating source in Seattle enrolled patients while the patients were actively infected and followed the patients over time throughout the course of disease. Whole blood was collected in K2EDTA tubes by collaborating institutions according to the institutions' own protocols. For TCRbeta analysis, collaborator samples were shipped as frozen whole blood, as isolated PBMCs, or as DNA extracted from either sample type. The immunoSEQ Assay, a bias-controlled multiplex PCR, was used to amplify TCRbeta CDR3 regions from genomic DNA. As for how the authors treated the data: The number of nucleated cells in each sample was estimated by amplification of reference gene primers within the assay. To quantify the absolute abundance of each unique TCRbeta CDR3 rearrangement, sequence reads were collapsed and filtered. For each sample, productive Simpson clonality was calculated as the square root of Simpson's diversity index over productive rearrangements. In TCRdb, the immuneACCESS table is reduced to in-frame sequences with V and J assigned. These tables do not hold every clone; where another copy was compared, an unresolved V gene accounts for under half, and the others remain unexplained. The DNA gave D and trimming, while V, J and clone size come from that table. For this sample there are around 180,000 clones; under 85% appear just once. The ten largest account for 6.5% to 7.5% of the sample.

Sequences were obtained from peripheral blood. The origin of this receptor is a man at least 80 years old with COVID-19, enrolled during active disease. The rearrangement combines TRBV5-1 with TRBJ1-2, and 9 junctional nucleotides match TRBD1. The bases read TGCGCCAGCAGCGGGTCCGGGACAGGGTCCTATGGCTACACCTTC. This translates into CASSGSGTGSYGYTF.